The sample holds many counts of the clone carrying this TCR beta chain. The CDR3 sequence is 14 residues long. With 6 bases removed from V and 0 bases from J, the gap between germline ends came to 9 bases. Germline V gene data show CDR1 as MDHEN and CDR2 as SYDVKM. These data belong to a study of regulatory T cells in long-lasting Graves disease. Described time point: newly diagnosed GD, antithyroid drugs for less than 3 months. Making the TCR library involved RNA that had been extracted from PBMCs. Arm-PCR of CDR3 regions with iRepertoire HTBI primers generated TCR beta libraries. TCRdb recomputed calls from the multiplex PCR reads with MiXCR, one row per CDR3 protein. There are hundreds of thousands of distinct CDR3 sequences in the sample; more than 15% occur only once, and approximately 12% lies in the top ten. These data were also filed under a second study, of T cells in Graves' hyperthyroidism and ophthalmopathy.

The chain carries TRBV28 and TRBJ1-3; no clear D. Sequenced here: peripheral blood mononuclear cells (PBMCs), sampled at new diagnosis, from a patient treated with antithyroid drugs. The origin of this receptor is a man younger than 35 with Graves disease. The CDR3 is CASSRAASGNTIYF. The CDR3 nucleotides are TGTGCCAGCAGCCGGGCCGCCTCTGGAAACACCATATATTTT.